This TCR beta chain was observed in a study of blood T cell repertoires in COVID-19. In the source study's methods: Amplification of reference gene primers was used by the study to estimate nucleated cell counts. Using immunoSEQ multiplex PCR, the repertoire was profiled, and TCRdb retains in-frame clones only, with some absent. V, J and clone size were drawn from that table, and D and trimming were deduced from the DNA. This table holds about 64,000 clones, over 75% found once. In germline, CDR1 is WSHSY, CDR2 SAAADI. With V trimmed by 8 bases and J by 2 bases, 8 bases remained unmatched. The CDR3 is 15 residues long.

The rearrangement joins TRBV10-2 to TRBJ2-3; 9 bases match TRBD2. The sequenced sample consisted of peripheral blood. This TCR derives from a man aged 50 to 60 with active COVID-19. The CDR3 loop is CASDSGGPLTDTQYF. The CDR3 DNA is TGCGCCAGCGATAGCGGGGGCCCGCTCACAGATACGCAGTATTTT.